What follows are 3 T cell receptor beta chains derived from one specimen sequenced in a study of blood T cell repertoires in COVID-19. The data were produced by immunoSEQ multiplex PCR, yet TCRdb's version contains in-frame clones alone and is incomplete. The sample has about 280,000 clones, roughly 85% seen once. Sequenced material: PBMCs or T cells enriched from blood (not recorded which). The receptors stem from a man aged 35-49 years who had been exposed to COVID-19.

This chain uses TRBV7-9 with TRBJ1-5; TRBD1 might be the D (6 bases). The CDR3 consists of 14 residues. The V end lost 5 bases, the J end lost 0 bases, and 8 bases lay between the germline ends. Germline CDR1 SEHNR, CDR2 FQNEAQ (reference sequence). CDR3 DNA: TGTGCCAGCAGCCGAGGGGGTAGCAATCAGCCCCAGCATTTT. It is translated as CASSRGGSNQPQHF.

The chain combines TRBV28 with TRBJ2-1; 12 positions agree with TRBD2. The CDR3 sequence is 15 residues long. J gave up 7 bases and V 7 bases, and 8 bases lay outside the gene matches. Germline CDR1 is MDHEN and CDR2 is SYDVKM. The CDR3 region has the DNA TGTGCCAGCACACTGACTAGCGGGAGTAGTAATGAGCAGTTCTTC. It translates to CASTLTSGSSNEQFF. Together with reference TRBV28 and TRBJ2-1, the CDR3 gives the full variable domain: DVKVTQSSRYLVKRTGEKVFLECVQDMDHENMFWYRQDPGLGLRLIYFSYDVKMKEKGDIPEGYSVSREKKERFSLILESASTNQTSMYLCASTLTSGSSNEQFFGPGTRLTVL.

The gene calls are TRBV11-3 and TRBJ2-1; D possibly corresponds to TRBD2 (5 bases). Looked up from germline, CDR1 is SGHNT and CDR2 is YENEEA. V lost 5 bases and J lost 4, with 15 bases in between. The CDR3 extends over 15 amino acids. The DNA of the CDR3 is TGTGCCAGCAGCGAAACTAGTCCCCCTTACAATGAGCAGTTCTTC. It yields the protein CASSETSPPYNEQFF.